What follows are 8 T cell receptor beta chains derived from one specimen sequenced in a study of T cells in Graves' hyperthyroidism and ophthalmopathy (dated by TCRdb to about 2019). Libraries came from multiplex PCR. The sequencer was an Illumina HiSeq 2000. TCR beta CDR3 regions were amplified from RNA transcripts. The TCR CDR3 was subjected to a first round of RT-PCR using the HTBI primer set and the Qiagen OneStep RT-PCR kit. TCRdb itself trimmed the public reads at Q25 with fastp, ran MiXCR and retained productive beta chains. Identical CDR3 protein sequences are pooled into one entry, listed with their most common genes and DNA. Present in this sample are around 700,000 distinct CDR3 sequences, around a sixth of which were seen just once. The ten largest clones represent around 17% of the sample. The specimen sequenced was blood. The receptor set was obtained from a woman in her fifties or sixties with Graves' hyperthyroidism that later progressed to Graves' ophthalmopathy.

CDR3 amino acids: CASSDPAEQYF. CDR3 bases: TGTGCCAGCAGCGATCCGGCCGAGCAGTACTTC. The rearrangement uses TRBV7-9 and TRBJ2-7; the D is unclear. The CDR3 loop spans 11 amino acids. Germline V CDR1 and CDR2: SEHNR, FQNEAQ (reference sequence). V was shortened by 5 bases and J by 6 bases, with 8 bases between the two germline ends.

This clonotype was observed a few times. The V call is TRBV2, the J call TRBJ2-4, with a possible D match to TRBD2 (6 bases). Germline assignment: CDR1 SNHLY and CDR2 FYNNEI. The CDR3 is 17 residues long. V was shortened by 5 bases and J by 0 bases, with 17 bases between the two germline ends. The CDR3 DNA sequence: TGTGCCAGCAGTTATCGGGACTCCAAACTAGCCAAAAACATTCAGTACTTC. It yields the protein CASSYRDSKLAKNIQYF.

Many counts were recorded for this clonotype. This sequence joins TRBV20-1 and TRBJ1-5, with TRBD1 as a possible D gene (6 bases). V shed 6 bases and J shed 4 bases, with 13 bases lying between them. This CDR3 contains 13 residues. Germline loops: CDR1 DFQATT, CDR2 SNEGSKA (reference sequence). CDR3 protein: CSAGQLANQPQHF. In DNA form, the CDR3 reads TGCAGTGCCGGACAGCTCGCTAATCAGCCCCAGCATTTT.

This chain uses TRBV7-9 with TRBJ2-7; maybe TRBD1 (6 bases). V lost 4 bases and J lost 3, with 13 bases in between. The CDR3 totals 14 residues. Germline V gene sequence: CDR1 SEHNR, CDR2 FQNEAQ (reference sequence). CDR3 bases: TGTGCCAGCAGCTACCGGGACACCTTCTACGAGCAGTACTTC. Its translation is CASSYRDTFYEQYF.

This clonotype came up a few times. The chain links TRBV5-1 to TRBJ2-3; 9 nucleotides align to TRBD2. Trimming removed 4 bases from V and 0 bases from J; junction bases left unmatched: 3. This CDR3 has 15 residues. CDR1 and CDR2 from the germline V gene are SGHRS and YFSETQ. The CDR3 loop is CASSRTSGSTDTQYF. CDR3 DNA: TGCGCCAGCAGCCGAACTAGCGGGAGCACAGATACGCAGTATTTT.

The CDR3 nucleotides read TGTGCCAGCAGCTTATTCGTCGGAGATACGCAGTATTTT. This gives the protein CASSLFVGDTQYF. This chain uses TRBV7-8 with TRBJ2-3; D gene unclear. Between the trimmed V and J ends, which lost 2 bases and 5 bases, there was a span of 8 bases. The germline V gene has CDR1 SGHVS and CDR2 FQNEAQ. This CDR3 is 13 amino acids long.

In its sample, this clonotype was seen many times. This chain's CDR3 is CSASPATSGYNEQFF. The CDR3 DNA reads as TGCAGTGCTTCCCCGGCTACTAGCGGCTACAATGAGCAGTTCTTC. The chain employs TRBV20-1 and TRBJ2-1; 8 nucleotides match TRBD2. V lost 5 bases, J lost 3 bases, and 9 bases stayed unmatched. The germline CDR1 and CDR2 sequences are DFQATT and SNEGSKA (reference sequence). The CDR3 totals 15 residues.

This clonotype occurred many times. This sequence joins TRBV5-6 and TRBJ2-5; the match to TRBD2 covers 9 bases. With 2 bases clipped from V and 4 bases from J, the junction kept 12 bases outside the gene matches. CDR1 and CDR2 from the germline V gene are SGHDT and YYEEEE. This CDR3 has 17 residues. CDR3 DNA: TGTGCCAGCAGCTTCTCGCGGGGGGGCCTCATCCCAGAGACCCAGTACTTC. Encoded protein: CASSFSRGGLIPETQYF.